This T cell receptor (beta chain) was retrieved from a study of blood T cell repertoires in COVID-19. Study summary: Acute and convalescent COVID-19 specimens originated in the United States, Italy and Spain. T cells, B-cell-depleted T cells, or PBMCs provided the cDNA or gDNA that served as material.

Participant reports of clinical history set cohort assignment. Trimming at V came to 2 bases and at J to 4 bases, leaving 2 bases not matched to a gene. The CDR3 is made up of 13 amino acids. CDR1 and CDR2 (germline): SQVTM, ANQGSEA. In the authors' workflow: Amplification of reference gene primers provided the estimated nucleated cell counts. Profiled with immunoSEQ multiplex PCR; TCRdb holds only in-frame clones, not every one. Clonal size and the V and J genes are those of that table, whereas D and trimming came from the DNA. This sample yields 260,000 or so clones, of which about 87% are seen a single time; roughly 1.2% belongs to the top ten.

What was sequenced was PBMCs or T cells enriched from blood (not recorded which). The V and J genes are TRBV29-1 and TRBJ2-3, with 8 bases lining up with TRBD1. The TCR was taken from a woman aged 40 to 55 with acute COVID-19. CDR3 bases: TGCAGCGTTGAATACAGGGGGGCAGATACGCAGTATTTT. Translating gives CSVEYRGADTQYF.